The entry below describes one TCR beta chain. Its antigen is unidentified. The data were produced by immunoSEQ multiplex PCR, yet TCRdb's version contains in-frame clones alone and is incomplete. This table holds about 150,000 clones, 80% to 95% found once. This record comes from a study of T cell responses to AZD1222 COVID-19 vaccine. General study results and limits: The donor cohort was predominantly white British with a female majority, and clonal diversity may have been underestimated. There were repertoire samples only from the period after the peak T cell response. At 160-218 and 743-854, vaccine-associated CD4 TCRs were dominant, and they spanned spike.

With V trimmed by 5 bases and J by 4 bases, 19 bases remained unmatched. CDR1 is SGHVS, CDR2 FQNEAQ, per germline. The length of the CDR3 is 19 residues. This rearrangement joins TRBV7-8 to TRBJ1-5; 8 nucleotides agree with TRBD1. The clonotype was recovered from an adult who received the AZD1222 COVID-19 vaccine. Sequenced material: peripheral blood, taken 28 days after the second AZD1222 dose. CDR3 nucleotide sequence: TGTGCCAGCAGCCCTTTAGGAGGAGACAGGGGCCGGGTGAATCAGCCCCAGCATTTT. This gives the protein CASSPLGGDRGRVNQPQHF.